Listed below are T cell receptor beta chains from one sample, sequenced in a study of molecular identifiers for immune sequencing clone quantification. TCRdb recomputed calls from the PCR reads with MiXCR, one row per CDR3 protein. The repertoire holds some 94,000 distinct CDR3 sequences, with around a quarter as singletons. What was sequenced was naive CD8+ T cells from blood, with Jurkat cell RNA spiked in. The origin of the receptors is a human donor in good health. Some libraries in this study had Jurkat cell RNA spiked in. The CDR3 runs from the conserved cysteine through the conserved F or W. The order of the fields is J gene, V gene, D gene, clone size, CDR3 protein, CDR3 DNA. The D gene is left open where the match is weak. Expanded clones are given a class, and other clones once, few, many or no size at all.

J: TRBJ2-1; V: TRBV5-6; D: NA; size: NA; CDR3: CASSTGPQRAQFF; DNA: TGTGCCAGCAGTACCGGGCCCCAAAGGGCACAGTTCTTC
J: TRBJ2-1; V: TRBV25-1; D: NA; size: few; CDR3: CASSEGSLLEQFF; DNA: TGTGCCAGCAGTGAAGGGAGTCTGCTTGAGCAGTTCTTC
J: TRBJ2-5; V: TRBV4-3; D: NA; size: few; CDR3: CASSQEWRGPILQETQYF; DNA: TGCGCCAGCAGCCAAGAGTGGAGGGGGCCCATCCTTCAAGAGACCCAGTACTTC
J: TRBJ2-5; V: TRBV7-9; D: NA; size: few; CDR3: CASSHYPQETQYF; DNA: TGTGCCAGCAGCCATTATCCCCAAGAGACCCAGTACTTC
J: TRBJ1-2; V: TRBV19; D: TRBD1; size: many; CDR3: CASTKTGWNYGYTF; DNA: TGTGCCAGTACTAAGACAGGGTGGAACTATGGCTACACCTTC
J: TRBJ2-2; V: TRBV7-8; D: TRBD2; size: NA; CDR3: CASSLANSGGTGELFF; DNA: TGTGCCAGCAGCTTAGCTAATAGCGGGGGGACCGGGGAGCTGTTTTTT
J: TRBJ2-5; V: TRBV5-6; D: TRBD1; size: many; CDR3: CASSPSTGNVETQYF; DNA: TGTGCCAGCAGCCCATCGACAGGGAACGTCGAGACCCAGTACTTC
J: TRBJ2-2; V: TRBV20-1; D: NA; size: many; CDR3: CSVRSGRNTGELFF; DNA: TGCAGTGTTCGATCGGGGAGAAACACCGGGGAGCTGTTTTTT
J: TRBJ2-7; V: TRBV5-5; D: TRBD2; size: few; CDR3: CASSLALAGGYEQYF; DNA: TGTGCCAGCAGCTTGGCTCTAGCGGGAGGATACGAGCAGTACTTC
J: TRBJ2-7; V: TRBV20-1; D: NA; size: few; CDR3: CSARDVSGPAYEQYF; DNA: TGCAGTGCTAGAGATGTTTCAGGGCCTGCCTACGAGCAGTACTTC
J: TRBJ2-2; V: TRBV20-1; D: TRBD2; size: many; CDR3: CSASPTGLAGGGTGELFF; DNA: TGCAGTGCTAGCCCGACGGGACTAGCGGGGGGGGGTACCGGGGAGCTGTTTTTT
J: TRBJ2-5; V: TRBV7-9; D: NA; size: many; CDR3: CASSSSGKETQYF; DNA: TGTGCCAGCAGCTCCTCGGGGAAAGAGACCCAGTACTTC
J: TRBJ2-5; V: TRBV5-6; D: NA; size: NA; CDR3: CARRHQEAPYF; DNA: TGTGCCCGCCGCCACCAAGAGGCCCCGTACTTC
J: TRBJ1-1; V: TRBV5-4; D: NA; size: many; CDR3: CASSLGTQGHAEAFF; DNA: TGTGCCAGCAGCTTAGGGACGCAGGGGCACGCTGAAGCTTTCTTT
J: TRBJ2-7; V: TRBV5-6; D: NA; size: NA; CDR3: CASSGDPGTLPYEQYF; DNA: TGTGCCAGCAGCGGAGATCCCGGGACACTGCCCTACGAGCAGTACTTC
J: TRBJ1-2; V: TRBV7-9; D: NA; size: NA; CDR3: CASHLIPLGVGYGYTF; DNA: TGTGCCAGCCACTTAATCCCGCTGGGGGTCGGCTATGGCTACACCTTC
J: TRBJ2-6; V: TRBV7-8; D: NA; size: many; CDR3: CASSSEPGANVLTF; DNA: TGTGCCAGCAGCTCGGAACCTGGGGCCAACGTCCTGACTTTC
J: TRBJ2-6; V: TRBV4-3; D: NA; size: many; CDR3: CASSPYSGANVLTF; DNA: TGCGCCAGCAGCCCTTACTCAGGGGCCAACGTCCTGACTTTC
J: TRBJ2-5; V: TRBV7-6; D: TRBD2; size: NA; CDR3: CASSLVLAGDRYQATQYF; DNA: TGTGCCAGCAGCTTAGTGCTAGCGGGAGACCGGTACCAAGCGACCCAGTACTTC
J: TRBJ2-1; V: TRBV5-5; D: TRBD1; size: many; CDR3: CASSHTGGDEQFF; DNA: TGTGCCAGCAGCCACACAGGGGGTGATGAGCAGTTCTTC
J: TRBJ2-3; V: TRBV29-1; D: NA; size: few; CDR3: CSVVGKTDTQYF; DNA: TGCAGCGTTGTGGGCAAAACCGATACGCAGTATTTT
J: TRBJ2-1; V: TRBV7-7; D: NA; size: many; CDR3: CASSLGGGEQFF; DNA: TGTGCTAGCAGCTTAGGGGGGGGTGAGCAGTTCTTC
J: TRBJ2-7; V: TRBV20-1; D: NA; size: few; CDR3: CSARDIGYEQYF; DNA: TGCAGTGCTAGAGATATAGGTTACGAGCAGTACTTC
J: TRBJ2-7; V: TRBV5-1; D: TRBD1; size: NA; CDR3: CASTQTGGDYNYEQYF; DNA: TGCGCCAGCACCCAGACAGGGGGCGACTATAACTACGAGCAGTACTTC
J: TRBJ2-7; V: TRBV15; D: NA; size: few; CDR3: CATSGGADYEQYF; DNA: TGTGCCACCTCAGGGGGGGCTGACTACGAGCAGTACTTC
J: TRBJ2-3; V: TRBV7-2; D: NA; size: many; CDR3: CASSPRDSSTDTQYF; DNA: TGTGCCAGCAGTCCTCGCGACAGCAGCACAGATACGCAGTATTTT
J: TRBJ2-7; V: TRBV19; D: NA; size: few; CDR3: CASSATGSGEQYF; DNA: TGTGCCAGTAGTGCAACTGGCTCAGGGGAGCAGTACTTC
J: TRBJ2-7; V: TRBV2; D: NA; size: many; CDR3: CASSGGSYEQYF; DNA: TGTGCCAGCTCAGGCGGGTCCTACGAGCAGTACTTC
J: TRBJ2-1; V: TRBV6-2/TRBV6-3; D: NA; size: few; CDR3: CASSYHYTNEQFF; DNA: TGTGCCAGCAGTTACCACTACACTAATGAGCAGTTCTTC
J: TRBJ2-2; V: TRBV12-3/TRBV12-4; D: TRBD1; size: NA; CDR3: CASSQQQGVNTGELFF; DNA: TGTGCCAGCAGTCAACAACAGGGGGTAAACACCGGGGAGCTGTTTTTT
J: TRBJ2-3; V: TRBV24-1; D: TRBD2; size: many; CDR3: CAATSGGAGTQYF; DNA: TGTGCCGCAACTAGCGGGGGAGCCGGGACGCAGTATTTT
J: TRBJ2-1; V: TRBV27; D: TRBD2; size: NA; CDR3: CASSPGLEYNEQFF; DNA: TGTGCCAGCAGCCCGGGACTAGAATACAATGAGCAGTTCTTC
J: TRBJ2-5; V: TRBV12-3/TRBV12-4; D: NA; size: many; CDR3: CASSFLGFRSPAQYF; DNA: TGTGCCAGCAGTTTTCTGGGGTTCAGGTCACCGGCCCAGTACTTC
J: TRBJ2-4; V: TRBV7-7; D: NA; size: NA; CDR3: CASSSGPRDIQYF; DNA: TGTGCTAGCAGCTCTGGCCCACGGGACATTCAGTACTTC
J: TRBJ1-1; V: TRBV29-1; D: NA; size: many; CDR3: CSVERQDLNTEAFF; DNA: TGCAGCGTTGAAAGACAGGACCTGAACACTGAAGCTTTCTTT
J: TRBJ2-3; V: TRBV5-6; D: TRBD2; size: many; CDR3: CASSLGLAGITDTQYF; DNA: TGTGCCAGCAGCCTGGGACTAGCGGGGATAACAGATACGCAGTATTTT
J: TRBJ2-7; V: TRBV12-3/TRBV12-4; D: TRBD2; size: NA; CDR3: CASSLGLAGGSGEQYF; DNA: TGTGCCAGCAGTTTAGGGCTAGCGGGAGGCTCAGGCGAGCAGTACTTC
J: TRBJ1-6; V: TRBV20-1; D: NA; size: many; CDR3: CSARDLTQGVVPYNSPLHF; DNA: TGCAGTGCTAGAGATTTAACACAGGGCGTCGTCCCCTATAATTCACCCCTCCACTTT
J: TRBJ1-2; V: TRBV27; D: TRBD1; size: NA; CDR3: CASSPGTGRYGYTF; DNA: TGTGCCAGCAGTCCAGGGACAGGGCGCTATGGCTACACCTTC
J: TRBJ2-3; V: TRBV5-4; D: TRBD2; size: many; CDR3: CASSSYSGGAADTQYF; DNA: TGTGCCAGCAGTTCCTATAGCGGGGGGGCCGCAGATACGCAGTATTTT
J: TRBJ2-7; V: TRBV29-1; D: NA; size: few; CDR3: CSVGIGSYEQYF; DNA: TGCAGCGTTGGAATCGGCTCCTACGAGCAGTACTTC
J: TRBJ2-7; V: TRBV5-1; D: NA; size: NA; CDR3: CAGSLAGTAYEQYF; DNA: TGCGCCGGCAGCTTGGCTGGCACAGCCTACGAGCAGTACTTC
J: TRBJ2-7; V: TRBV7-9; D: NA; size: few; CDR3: CASSRGDRSFYEQYF; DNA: TGTGCCAGCAGCCGAGGGGACCGTTCCTTCTACGAGCAGTACTTC
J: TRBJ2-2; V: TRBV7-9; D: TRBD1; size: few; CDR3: CASSSVVVGEQGANTGELFF; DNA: TGTGCCAGCAGCTCCGTCGTGGTGGGTGAACAGGGGGCGAACACCGGGGAGCTGTTTTTT
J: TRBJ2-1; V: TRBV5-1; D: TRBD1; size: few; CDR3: CASSWADRNNEQFF; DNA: TGCGCCAGCAGCTGGGCGGACAGGAACAATGAGCAGTTCTTC
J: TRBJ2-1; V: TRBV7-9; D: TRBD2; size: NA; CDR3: CASSPRAGGPGYNEQFF; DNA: TGTGCCAGCAGCCCTCGGGCGGGAGGGCCGGGGTATAATGAGCAGTTCTTC
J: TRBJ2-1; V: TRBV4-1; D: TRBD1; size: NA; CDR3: CASSQETGLYNEQFF; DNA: TGCGCCAGCAGCCAAGAGACAGGGCTTTACAATGAGCAGTTCTTC
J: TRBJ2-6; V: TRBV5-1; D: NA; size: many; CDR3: CASSLDASGANVLTF; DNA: TGCGCCAGCAGCTTGGACGCCTCTGGGGCCAACGTCCTGACTTTC
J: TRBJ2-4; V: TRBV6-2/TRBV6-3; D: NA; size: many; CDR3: CASSYFVGAKNIQYF; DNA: TGTGCCAGCAGTTATTTCGTGGGAGCGAAAAACATTCAGTACTTC
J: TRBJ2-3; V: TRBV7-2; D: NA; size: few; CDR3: CASSLGARGGDTQYF; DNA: TGTGCCAGCAGCTTGGGGGCCCGAGGGGGGGATACGCAGTATTTT
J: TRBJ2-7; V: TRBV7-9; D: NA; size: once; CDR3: CASSPPWSTSIDEQYF; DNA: TGTGCCAGCAGCCCGCCCTGGAGTACATCGATCGACGAGCAGTACTTC